This TCR beta chain appears in the sequencing data of a study of T cells in Graves' hyperthyroidism and ophthalmopathy. Newly diagnosed hyperthyroidism patients aged 18 to 65 years had disease lasting under 2 months. Patients showing uncontrolled infection, other autoimmune disease, pregnancy or lactation were ineligible. For the diagnoses, clinical symptoms, serum thyroxine and TRAb, thyroid ultrasound and orbital computed tomography were used. PBMCs came from about 10 ml fresh peripheral blood. This CDR3 region has 15 residues. Germline V lookup: CDR1 LNHNV, CDR2 YYDKDF (reference sequence). V was pared by 0 bases and J by 6 bases, with 12 bases between. The TCR beta CDR3 regions underwent amplification using RNA transcripts as the source. TCR CDR3 regions were first amplified by RT-PCR with HTBI primers. Each CDR3 protein is one row after TCRdb ran MiXCR on the multiplex PCR reads. The sample shows hundreds of thousands of distinct CDR3 sequences, approximately 14% of them seen only once.

The receptor was derived from a woman between 18 and 30 years old with Graves' hyperthyroidism. Sequencing used blood. This chain links TRBV15 with TRBJ2-1; D gene uncertain. CDR3 region: CATSREGRTGNEQFF. DNA of the CDR3: TGTGCCACCAGCAGAGAAGGCAGAACTGGCAATGAGCAGTTCTTC.